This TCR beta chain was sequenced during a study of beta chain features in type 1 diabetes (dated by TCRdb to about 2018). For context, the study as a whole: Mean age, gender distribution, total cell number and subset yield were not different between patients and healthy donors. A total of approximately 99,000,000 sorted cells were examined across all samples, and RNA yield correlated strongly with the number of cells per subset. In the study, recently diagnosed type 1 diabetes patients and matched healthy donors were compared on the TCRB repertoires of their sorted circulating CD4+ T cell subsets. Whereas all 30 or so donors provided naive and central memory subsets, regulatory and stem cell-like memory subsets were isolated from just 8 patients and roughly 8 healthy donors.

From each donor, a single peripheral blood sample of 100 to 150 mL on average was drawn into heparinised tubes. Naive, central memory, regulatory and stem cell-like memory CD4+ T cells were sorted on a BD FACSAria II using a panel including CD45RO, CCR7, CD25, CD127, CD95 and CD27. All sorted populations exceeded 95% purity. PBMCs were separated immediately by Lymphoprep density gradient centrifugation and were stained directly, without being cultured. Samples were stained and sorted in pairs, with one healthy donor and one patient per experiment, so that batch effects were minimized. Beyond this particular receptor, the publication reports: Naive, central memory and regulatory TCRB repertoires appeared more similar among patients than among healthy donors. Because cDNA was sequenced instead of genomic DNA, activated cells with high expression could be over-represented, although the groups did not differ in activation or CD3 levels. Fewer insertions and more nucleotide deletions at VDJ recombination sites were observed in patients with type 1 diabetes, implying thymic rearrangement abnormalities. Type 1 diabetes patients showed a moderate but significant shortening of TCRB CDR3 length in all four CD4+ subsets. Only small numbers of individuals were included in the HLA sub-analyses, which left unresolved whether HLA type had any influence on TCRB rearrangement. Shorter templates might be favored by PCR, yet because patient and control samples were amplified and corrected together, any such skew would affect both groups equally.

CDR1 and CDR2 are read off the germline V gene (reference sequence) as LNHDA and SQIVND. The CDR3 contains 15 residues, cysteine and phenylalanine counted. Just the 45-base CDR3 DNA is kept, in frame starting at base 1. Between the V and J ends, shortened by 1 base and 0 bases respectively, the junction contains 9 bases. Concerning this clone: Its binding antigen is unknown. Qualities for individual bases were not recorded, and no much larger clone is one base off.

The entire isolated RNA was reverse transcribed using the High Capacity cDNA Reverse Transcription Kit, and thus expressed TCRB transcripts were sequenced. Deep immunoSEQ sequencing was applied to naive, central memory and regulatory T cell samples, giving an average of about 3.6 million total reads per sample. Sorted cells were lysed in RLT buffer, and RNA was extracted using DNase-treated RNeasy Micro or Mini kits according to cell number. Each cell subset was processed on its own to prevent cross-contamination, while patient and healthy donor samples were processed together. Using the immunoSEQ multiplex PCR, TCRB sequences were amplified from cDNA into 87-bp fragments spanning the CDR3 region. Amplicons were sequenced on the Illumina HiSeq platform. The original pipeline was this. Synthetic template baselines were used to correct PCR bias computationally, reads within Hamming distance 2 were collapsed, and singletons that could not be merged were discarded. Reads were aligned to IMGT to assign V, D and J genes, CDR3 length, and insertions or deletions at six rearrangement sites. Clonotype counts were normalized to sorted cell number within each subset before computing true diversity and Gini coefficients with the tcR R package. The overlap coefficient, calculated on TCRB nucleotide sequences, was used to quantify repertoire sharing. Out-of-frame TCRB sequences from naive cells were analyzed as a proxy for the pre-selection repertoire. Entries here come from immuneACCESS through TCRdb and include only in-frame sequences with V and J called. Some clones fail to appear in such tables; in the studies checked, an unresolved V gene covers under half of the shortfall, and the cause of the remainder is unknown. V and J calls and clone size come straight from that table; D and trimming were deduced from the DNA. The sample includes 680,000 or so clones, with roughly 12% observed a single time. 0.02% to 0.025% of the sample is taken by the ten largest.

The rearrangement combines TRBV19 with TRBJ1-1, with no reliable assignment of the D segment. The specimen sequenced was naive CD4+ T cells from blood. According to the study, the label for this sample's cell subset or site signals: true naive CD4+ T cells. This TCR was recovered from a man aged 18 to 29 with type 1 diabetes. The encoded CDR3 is CASSIAGRMNTEAFF. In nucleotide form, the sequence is TGTGCCAGTAGTATAGCTGGCAGGATGAACACTGAAGCTTTCTTT.